The 17 T cell receptor beta chains below were found in one sample sequenced in a study of identical twins. MiXCR was run by TCRdb on the 5' RACE reads, yielding one entry per CDR3 protein. The sample includes about 260,000 distinct CDR3 sequences, about 7.3% of them seen just once. The sample also formed part of further work on yellow fever vaccine responses in identical twins.

Sequencing was performed on memory (CD45RO+) T cells sorted from blood. The receptors come from a woman aged 18-35 years in good health.

This clonotype was seen only a few times. The chain is built from TRBV2 and TRBJ2-5, with 14 bases that match TRBD2. The CDR3 consists of 19 residues. Unmatched junction bases numbered 13, after V lost 2 bases and J lost 5 bases. Germline lookup yields CDR1 SNHLY and CDR2 FYNNEI. In nucleotides, the CDR3 is TGTGCCAGCAGTGAACTTGGGACTAGCGGGAGTATCCCCACCGAGACCCAGTACTTC. The encoded protein is CASSELGTSGSIPTETQYF.

In this sample, this clonotype turned up a few times. The chain joins TRBV5-1 to TRBJ2-2; TRBD1 agrees at 11 bases. V lost 4 bases and J lost 4; bases outside the gene matches: 9. This CDR3 is built from 17 residues. CDR1 is SGHRS, CDR2 YFSETQ, per germline. The CDR3 bases are TGCGCCAGCAGCGCGGACAGGGGGCGCGGGACCACCGGGGAGCTGTTTTTT. It is translated as CASSADRGRGTTGELFF.

This chain joins TRBV6-1 and TRBJ1-2; D call uncertain. V dropped 3 bases and J dropped 4 bases, with 6 bases sitting between them. The CDR3 length is 12 residues. Germline assignment: CDR1 MNHNS and CDR2 SASEGT. The CDR3: CASSETPYGYTF. The CDR3 DNA sequence: TGTGCCAGCAGTGAGACACCCTATGGCTACACCTTC.

This clonotype was counted only a few times. The gene calls are TRBV2 and TRBJ2-1, with no clear D. This CDR3 spans 12 amino acids. Germline V gives CDR1 SNHLY, CDR2 FYNNEI. V dropped 1 base and J dropped 15 bases, with 13 bases sitting between them. The CDR3 bases are TGTGCCAGCAGTGAAGGGCAGCCCTCGGGGTTCTTC. Encoded protein: CASSEGQPSGFF.

This sequence joins TRBV6-9 and TRBJ2-1, with D perhaps matching TRBD1 (5 bases). V lost 7 bases and J lost 5, with 15 bases in between. From germline, CDR1 is MNHGY and CDR2 SVAAGI. CDR3 length equals 14 residues. CDR3 loop: CASTKGRFHNEQFF. CDR3 DNA sequence: TGTGCCAGCACCAAGGGGCGTTTTCACAATGAGCAGTTCTTC.

This clonotype occurred many times. The rearrangement uses TRBV5-6 and TRBJ2-5; D ambiguous. This CDR3 comprises 12 residues. With 1 base removed from V and 2 bases from J, the gap between germline ends came to 3 bases. The germline V gene has CDR1 SGHDT and CDR2 YYEEEE. The CDR3 DNA reads TGTGCCAGCAGCTTGAATCAAGAGACCCAGTACTTC. The encoded protein is CASSLNQETQYF.

This clonotype was detected ten times or more. This chain uses TRBV12-3 or TRBV12-4 with TRBJ1-5, with 9 bases aligning to TRBD1. V shed 0 bases, J shed 4 bases, and the junction held 7 bases outside the gene matches. The CDR3 spans 17 residues. CDR3 sequence (DNA): TGTGCCAGCAGTTTAGCGACAGGGGGAGGTAGAAATCAGCCCCAGCATTTT. Its protein is CASSLATGGGRNQPQHF.

This clonotype was detected ten times or more. The V call is TRBV20-1, the J call TRBJ1-1, with 11 positions matching TRBD1. Losses at the gene ends were 6 bases for V and 6 bases for J; bases not matched to a gene: 9. The CDR3 runs to 14 residues. The germline V gene encodes CDR1 DFQATT and CDR2 SNEGSKA (reference sequence). The CDR3 sequence is CSAAGQGVFSEAFF. The CDR3 DNA reads as TGCAGTGCGGCGGGACAGGGGGTTTTCTCTGAAGCTTTCTTT.

The table lists this clonotype with a few counts. The chain has TRBV7-9 and TRBJ2-1, with 9 bases aligning to TRBD1. Germline CDR1 is SEHNR and CDR2 is FQNEAQ (reference sequence). The ends lost 5 bases at V and 4 bases at J; junction bases unmatched: 6. This CDR3 spans 15 amino acids. CDR3 sequence (DNA): TGTGCCAGCAGCCAGACAGGGGGAATGTACAATGAGCAGTTCTTC. This translates into CASSQTGGMYNEQFF.

This clonotype was detected many times. V gene TRBV20-1 combines with J gene TRBJ1-1, with no clear D. The CDR3 length is 12 residues. The germline gives CDR1 DFQATT, CDR2 SNEGSKA (reference sequence). Trimming left V 1 base short and J 3 bases short, with 6 bases between. For the CDR3, the DNA is TGCAGTGCTAGAGTTGGCTACACTGAAGCTTTCTTT. Translating gives CSARVGYTEAFF.

At least ten counts were recorded for this clonotype. This chain connects TRBV29-1 to TRBJ1-2; D perhaps matches TRBD1 (5 bases). V gave up 7 bases and J gave up 3 bases, with 15 bases separating them. CDR3 length equals 13 residues. The germline CDR1 and CDR2 sequences are SQVTM and ANQGSEA. Here the CDR3 reads CSAQGQMDYGYTF. Written as DNA, the CDR3 is TGCAGCGCCCAGGGTCAAATGGACTATGGCTACACCTTC.

In this sample, this clonotype turned up a few times. The V call is TRBV27, the J call TRBJ2-7; no firm D call. Germline V gene data show CDR1 as MNHEY and CDR2 as SMNVEV (reference sequence). Trimming left V 2 bases short and J 0 bases short, with 8 bases between. The CDR3 contains 14 residues. The CDR3 spells CASSLVSSSYEQYF. Written as DNA, the CDR3 is TGTGCCAGCAGTTTAGTATCTTCCTCCTACGAGCAGTACTTC.

This clonotype was picked up many times. The chain employs TRBV7-9 and TRBJ2-1, with 11 bases identical to TRBD2. Germline V gene data show CDR1 as SEHNR and CDR2 as FQNEAQ (reference sequence). The CDR3 length is 15 residues. The junction had 6 bases not matched to a gene; V was cut back by 5 bases and J by 6 bases. CDR3: CASSRVGLAANEQFF. The CDR3 region has the DNA TGTGCCAGCAGCCGAGTGGGACTAGCGGCCAATGAGCAGTTCTTC.

The sample holds many counts of this clonotype. The chain has TRBV12-3 or TRBV12-4 and TRBJ1-1, with 7 nucleotides matching TRBD1. The CDR3 runs 14 residues. Losses at the gene ends were 4 bases for V and 2 bases for J; bases not matched to a gene: 4. The CDR3 bases are TGTGCCAGCAGTTGGGGACAGTCCAACACTGAAGCTTTCTTT. It yields the protein CASSWGQSNTEAFF.

This clonotype was counted many times. The chain links TRBV12-3 or TRBV12-4 to TRBJ2-2; D unresolved. The ends were cut back, 7 bases at V and 7 bases at J, with 7 bases in the middle. The CDR3 loop spans 11 amino acids. The CDR3 region is CASTRIGELFF. The CDR3 DNA is TGTGCCAGCACCAGAATCGGGGAGCTGTTTTTT.

This clonotype showed up just a few times. The rearrangement links TRBV29-1 to TRBJ2-3; TRBD1 aligns across 9 bases. V trimming: 7 bases; J trimming: 1 base; junction bases outside the gene matches: 9. This CDR3 has 15 residues. Germline CDR1 and CDR2: SQVTM and ANQGSEA. In nucleotides, the CDR3 is TGCAGCGCCCCGGTGGGACAGGGAGGCACAGATACGCAGTATTTT. This gives the protein CSAPVGQGGTDTQYF.

This clonotype has a handful of counts. This chain uses TRBV27 with TRBJ2-1; TRBD2 is a possible D gene (5 bases). Germline CDR1 MNHEY, CDR2 SMNVEV (reference sequence). Trimming removed 1 base from V and 2 bases from J, with 15 bases in between. The CDR3 sequence is 17 residues long. The DNA for the CDR3 is TGTGCCAGCAGTTTATTTTCTGGGAGATCTACCTACAATGAGCAGTTCTTC. Its translation is CASSLFSGRSTYNEQFF.